This entry describes one TCR beta chain. The clone's antigen remains unknown. Per-base qualities were not stored, and no clone one base away is much larger. These data belong to a study of control samples from healthy donors and cancer patients (dated by TCRdb to the early 2020s). Reading the germline V gene gives CDR1 SGHTS and CDR2 YDEGEE. From the cysteine up to the phenylalanine, the CDR3 has a length of 14 residues. The entry retains the CDR3 DNA only, 42 bases that are in frame from base 1. V is shortened by 0 bases, J by 3 bases, and the region joining them spans 9 bases. The library was generated by the immunoSEQ multiplex PCR assay. TCRdb took over this immuneACCESS table, retaining in-frame rearrangements with V and J assigned. Such tables are incomplete; in checked studies, under half of the missing clones stem from an unresolved V gene, and the remainder is unexplained. The sample table shows 150,000 to 200,000 clones, and approximately 90% are seen once. About 0.64% of the sample goes to the ten largest clones.

The chain couples TRBV5-8 to TRBJ2-5, with TRBD2 tentatively as D gene (6 bases match). The receptor was isolated from a woman aged 25-40 years in good health. Sequenced input: blood. The CDR3 region reads CASSLDTGEETQYF. The nucleotide sequence is TGTGCCAGCAGCTTGGACACGGGGGAAGAGACCCAGTACTTC.